This T cell receptor beta chain is from a study of T cells in Graves' hyperthyroidism and ophthalmopathy. This clonotype was seen repeatedly, ten times or more. Its specificity is unknown. General study findings and limits: Within blood appeared most thyroid clonotypes that had expanded above 0.001.

The CDR3 regions of TCR beta were amplified from RNA transcripts. HTBI primers were the set used in a first-round RT-PCR of the TCR CDR3. TCRdb called the multiplex PCR reads again in MiXCR, with one record for every CDR3 protein. The sample holds about 350,000 distinct CDR3 sequences; 14% are singletons and the top ten take under 30%. Graves' hyperthyroidism qualified as stable when ophthalmopathy did not progress within 18 months. The study left out patients who had uncontrolled infection, other autoimmune disease, pregnancy or lactation. Clinicians diagnosed patients from clinical symptoms, serum thyroxine and TRAb, thyroid ultrasound and orbital computed tomography. Sequencing used blood. The TCR originated in a woman aged 30 to 39 with Graves' hyperthyroidism.

CDR3 loop: CASRGSGRPSTYEQYF. In DNA, the CDR3 is TGTGCCAGCAGGGGTAGCGGGAGACCCAGCACCTACGAGCAGTACTTC. The rearrangement links TRBV28 to TRBJ2-7, with 9 bases aligning to TRBD2. CDR3 length: 16 residues. CDR1 is MDHEN and CDR2 is SYDVKM in the germline V gene. The trim removed 6 bases at V and 2 bases at J, leaving 11 bases unmatched.